The clone carrying this T cell receptor beta chain has a handful of counts. This record belongs to a study of molecular identifiers for immune sequencing clone quantification. The use of previously described methods and listed TCR primers produced the bulk TCR libraries. TCRdb reprocessed the PCR reads with MiXCR, giving one entry per CDR3 protein. Seen here are roughly 320,000 distinct CDR3 sequences, about 22% observed once, and the top ten hold approximately 0.8%. Germline V gene data show CDR1 as MNHEY and CDR2 as SVGEGT. The CDR3 consists of 15 residues. V was shortened by 0 bases and J by 4 bases, with 10 bases between the two germline ends.

The chain is built from TRBV6-2 or TRBV6-3 and TRBJ1-5; D is unresolved. This TCR was recovered from a human donor in good health. Some libraries in this study had Jurkat cell RNA spiked in. Source material: naive CD8+ T cells from blood, with Jurkat cell RNA spiked in. Subset meaning: FACS-sorted CD8+CD4-CCR7+CD45RA+ naive T cells. This chain's CDR3 is CASSYSETGNQPQHF. CDR3 bases: TGTGCCAGCAGTTACTCTGAAACGGGAAATCAGCCCCAGCATTTT.